This T cell receptor beta chain appears in the sequencing data of a study of blood T cells in healthy people across ages. CDR1 is MGHRA, CDR2 YSYEKL, per germline. This CDR3 spans 16 amino acids. The sample holds a few counts of this clonotype. The use of a sample-barcoded 5' primer and a J-beta primer mix characterized a second PCR of about 7 to 12 cycles. TCRdb analysed the 5' RACE reads with MiXCR anew, one entry per CDR3 protein. Here the sample spans under 1,100,000 distinct CDR3 sequences, almost 25% being singletons. The same sample was also used in a study of T cells of mothers and their children.

This clonotype was obtained from a girl aged 2 to 10 in good health. Sequenced material: blood. The V gene is TRBV4-1, the J gene TRBJ2-5; D is possibly TRBD1 (7 bases). The better agreement between TRBJ2-7 and the DNA end casts doubt on the J call. This chain's CDR3 is CASSQGGSKGAYEQYF. The CDR3, as DNA: TGCGCCAGCTCCCAGGGGGGCTCCAAAGGGGCCTACGAGCAGTACTTC.